This record covers a single TCR beta chain. The sample is drawn from a study of cytomegalovirus exposure and HLA in healthy donors. The trim removed 4 bases at V and 8 bases at J, leaving 7 bases unmatched. Germline values: CDR1 MDHEN, CDR2 SYDVKM. This CDR3 has 15 amino acids. Primers for the PCR totalled 60 Vbeta and 13 Jbeta. The assay was immunoSEQ multiplex PCR, and TCRdb's table has in-frame clones only and misses some. This table has 250,000 to 350,000 clones, just over 85% appearing once. The material sequenced was PBMCs. The chain employs TRBV28 and TRBJ2-1; 11 bases match TRBD2. This sequence originates from a man between 40 and 49 years old in good health and CMV-seropositive. The CDR3 DNA sequence: TGTGCCAGCAGTTCCATAGCGGGAGGGCAACATGAGCAGTTCTTC. It encodes CASSSIAGGQHEQFF.